Below, 12 T cell receptor beta chains from the same sample are listed, as sequenced in a study of blood T cell repertoires in COVID-19. TCRdb keeps only in-frame clones here, not all; method: immunoSEQ multiplex PCR. Of 200,000 to 250,000 clones in the sample, approximately 77% were seen once. Source material: peripheral blood. These receptors were collected from a woman aged 80 or older with acute or convalescent COVID-19.

This rearrangement joins TRBV19 to TRBJ2-4; TRBD1 might be the D (6 bases). V shed 7 bases and J shed 6 bases, with 16 bases lying between them. This CDR3 has 14 amino acids. Germline CDR1 LNHDA, CDR2 SQIVND (reference sequence). In DNA form, the CDR3 reads TGTGCCAGTAATACCGGGACCAGGGGAAACATTCAGTACTTC. Its translation is CASNTGTRGNIQYF. Full variable domain (rest looked up from reference TRBV19 and TRBJ2-4): DGGITQSPKYLFRKEGQNVTLSCEQNLNHDAMYWYRQDPGQGLRLIYYSQIVNDFQKGDIAEGYSVSREKKESFPLTVTSAQKNPTAFYLCASNTGTRGNIQYFGAGTRLSVL.

The chain recombines TRBV9 with TRBJ2-2; no clear D gene. The CDR3 sequence is 16 residues long. Germline-derived CDR1 and CDR2 are SGDLS and YYNGEE. Between the trimmed V and J ends, which lost 0 bases and 4 bases, there was a span of 13 bases. The CDR3 nucleotides are TGTGCCAGCAGCGTAGGGCCCCCAGGTAGCACCGGGGAGCTGTTTTTT. It codes for CASSVGPPGSTGELFF.

The CDR3 sequence: CASSFTGTEKTGELFF. For the CDR3, the DNA is TGTGCCAGCAGCTTCACCGGGACAGAGAAGACCGGGGAGCTGTTTTTT. The genes are TRBV7-2 and TRBJ2-2; TRBD1 aligns across 7 bases. The CDR3 sequence is 16 residues long. The germline gives CDR1 SGHTA, CDR2 FQGNSA. After removal of 3 bases from V and 5 bases from J, the junction contained 9 bases not matched to a gene. The full variable domain, its missing parts supplied by reference TRBV7-2 and TRBJ2-2, is GAGVSQSPSNKVTEKGKDVELRCDPISGHTALYWYRQSLGQGLEFLIYFQGNSAPDKSGLPSDRFSAERTGGSVSTLTIQRTQQEDSAVYLCASSFTGTEKTGELFFGEGSRLTVL.

In regard to this clone: Given a much more abundant clone one base away, this may be a read error. This CDR3 is also generated by other DNA sequences in the sample. The chain has TRBV5-1 and TRBJ2-7; a weak D match, TRBD1 (6 bases). The germline gives CDR1 SGHRS, CDR2 YFSETQ. The V end was cut by 0 bases, the J end by 0 bases, with 7 bases between. The CDR3 totals 14 residues. The CDR3 DNA is TGCGCCAGCAGCTTGGGGACAGCCTCCTACGAGCAGTACTTC. This translates into CASSLGTASYEQYF.

The chain is built from TRBV25-1 and TRBJ2-5; 15 bases align to TRBD2. Germline V CDR1 and CDR2: MGHDK, SYGVNS. V shed 0 bases and J 4 bases; nucleotides not matched to a gene: 3. The CDR3 sequence is 17 residues long. The CDR3 coding sequence is TGTGCCAGCAGTGAATATGCGGGACTAGCGGGGGGAGAGACCCAGTACTTC. Translation: CASSEYAGLAGGETQYF.

V gene TRBV29-1 combines with J gene TRBJ1-1, with D perhaps TRBD1 (6 bases). The germline V gene has CDR1 SQVTM and CDR2 ANQGSEA. This CDR3 is built from 14 residues. The ends were cut back, 4 bases at V and 8 bases at J, with 20 bases in the middle. The CDR3 spells CSVVGTLRGSEAFF. Here the CDR3 DNA reads TGCAGCGTTGTAGGGACACTCCGAGGTTCCGAAGCTTTCTTT.

The chain joins TRBV9 to TRBJ1-1; D not certain. The germline CDR1 and CDR2 sequences are SGDLS and YYNGEE. The CDR3 is 14 residues long. V was cut by 0 bases and J by 2 bases, with 8 bases left in between. CDR3 protein: CASSVVAVNTEAFF. The CDR3 coding sequence is TGTGCCAGCAGCGTAGTGGCAGTTAACACTGAAGCTTTCTTT.

The chain has TRBV12-3 or TRBV12-4 and TRBJ1-5; 7 nucleotides match TRBD1. The CDR3 loop spans 13 amino acids. J was trimmed by 4 bases and V by 5 bases; bases with no gene match: 2. CDR3: CASSQDRNQPQHF. In nucleotides, the CDR3 is TGTGCCAGCAGTCAGGACAGGAATCAGCCCCAGCATTTT.

V and J are TRBV12-3 or TRBV12-4 and TRBJ1-1; the match to TRBD1 covers 10 bases. The J segment lost 5 bases and the V segment lost 6 bases, leaving 3 bases of the junction unmatched. The CDR3 runs to 13 residues. CDR3 DNA: TGTGCCAGCAGCGCGGGACAGGGGACTGAAGCTTTCTTT. Translating it yields CASSAGQGTEAFF.

The chain joins TRBV7-9 to TRBJ2-7, with TRBD1 identical over 9 bases. This CDR3 spans 15 amino acids. CDR1 is SEHNR and CDR2 is FQNEAQ in the germline V gene (reference sequence). V shed 5 bases, J shed 3 bases, and the junction held 8 bases outside the gene matches. The chain's CDR3 is CASSGRDRAFYEQYF. CDR3 nucleotide sequence: TGTGCCAGCAGCGGCCGGGACAGGGCCTTCTACGAGCAGTACTTC.

This clone was counted once. This chain links TRBV4-2 with TRBJ1-2; TRBD1 is a possible D gene (5 bases). Germline-derived CDR1 and CDR2 are LGHNA and YNFKEQ. Between the trimmed V and J ends, which lost 4 bases and 5 bases, there was a span of 20 bases. The CDR3 spans 16 residues. CDR3 in amino acids: CASSPSWAGKLYGYTF. In DNA form, the CDR3 reads TGTGCCAGCAGCCCAAGCTGGGCAGGGAAATTGTATGGCTACACCTTC.

The chain couples TRBV7-9 to TRBJ1-1, with 8 bases lining up with TRBD1. The J segment lost 10 bases and the V segment lost 1 base, leaving 5 bases of the junction unmatched. CDR3 size: 13 residues. Per the germline V gene, CDR1 is SEHNR and CDR2 is FQNEAQ (reference sequence). DNA of the CDR3: TGTGCCAGCAGCTTAGTAGGCAGGGGGCTAGCTTTCTTT. Protein product: CASSLVGRGLAFF.